This note documents a single T cell receptor (beta chain) sequence. Its antigen is as yet unknown. The data were obtained in a study of post-analysis software for immune sequencing data. Study-wide background: Secondary progressive, relapsing-remitting and progressive-relapsing multiple sclerosis were among the included disease courses.

This CDR3 spans 16 amino acids. Trimming cost V 4 bases and J 6 bases; bases outside gene matches: 14. Germline-derived CDR1 and CDR2 are DFQATT and SNEGSKA (reference sequence). Whole-study results and caveats: Compared with controls, patients had more of 4 or 5 TRBV segments, including TRBV5-6, TRBV5-1 and TRBV20-1.

The authors incorporated unique molecular identifiers into the TCR beta cDNA libraries. TCRdb reprocessed the PCR reads via MiXCR and lists one record per CDR3 protein. The table records 450,000 or so distinct CDR3 sequences, roughly 46% of them present only once. The sequenced sample consisted of blood. The chain couples TRBV20-1 to TRBJ2-1; 8 bases are a match to TRBD1. The origin of this receptor is a girl between 10 and 17 years old with multiple sclerosis. The CDR3 protein is CSAIHPGQGVGNEQFF. The CDR3 DNA reads TGCAGTGCTATACACCCAGGACAGGGTGTAGGCAATGAGCAGTTCTTC.